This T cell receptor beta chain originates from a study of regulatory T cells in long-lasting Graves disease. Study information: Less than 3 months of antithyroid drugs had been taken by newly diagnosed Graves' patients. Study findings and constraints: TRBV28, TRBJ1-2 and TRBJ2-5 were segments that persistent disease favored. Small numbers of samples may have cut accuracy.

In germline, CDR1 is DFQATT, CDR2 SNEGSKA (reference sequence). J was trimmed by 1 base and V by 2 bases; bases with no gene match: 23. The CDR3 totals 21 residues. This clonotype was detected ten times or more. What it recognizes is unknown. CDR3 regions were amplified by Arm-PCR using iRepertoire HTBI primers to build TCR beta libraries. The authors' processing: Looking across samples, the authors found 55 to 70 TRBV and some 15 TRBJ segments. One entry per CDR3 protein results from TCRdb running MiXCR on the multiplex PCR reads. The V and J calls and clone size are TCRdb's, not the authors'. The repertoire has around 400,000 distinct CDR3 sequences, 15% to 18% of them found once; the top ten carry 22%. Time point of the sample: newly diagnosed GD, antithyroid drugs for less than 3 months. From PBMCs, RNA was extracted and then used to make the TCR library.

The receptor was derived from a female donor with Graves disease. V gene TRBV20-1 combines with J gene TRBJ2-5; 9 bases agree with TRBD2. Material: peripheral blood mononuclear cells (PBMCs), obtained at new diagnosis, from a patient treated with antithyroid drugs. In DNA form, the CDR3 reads TGCAGTGCTAGAACCCCTACGGGGCGGGGGGGCCCTGGGATGTCCCAAGAGACCCAGTACTTC. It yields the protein CSARTPTGRGGPGMSQETQYF.